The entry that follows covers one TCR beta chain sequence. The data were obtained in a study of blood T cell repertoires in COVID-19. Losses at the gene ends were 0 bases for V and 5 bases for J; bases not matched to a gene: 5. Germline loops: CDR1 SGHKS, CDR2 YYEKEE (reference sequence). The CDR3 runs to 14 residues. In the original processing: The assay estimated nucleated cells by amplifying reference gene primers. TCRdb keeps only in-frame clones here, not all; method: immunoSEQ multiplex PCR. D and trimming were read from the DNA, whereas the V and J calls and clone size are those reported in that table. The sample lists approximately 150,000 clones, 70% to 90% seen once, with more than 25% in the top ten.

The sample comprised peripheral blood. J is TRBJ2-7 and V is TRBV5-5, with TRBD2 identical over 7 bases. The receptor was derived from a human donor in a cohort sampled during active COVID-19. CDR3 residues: CASSLERGVDEQYF. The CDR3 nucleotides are TGTGCCAGCAGCTTGGAGCGGGGCGTGGACGAGCAGTACTTC.